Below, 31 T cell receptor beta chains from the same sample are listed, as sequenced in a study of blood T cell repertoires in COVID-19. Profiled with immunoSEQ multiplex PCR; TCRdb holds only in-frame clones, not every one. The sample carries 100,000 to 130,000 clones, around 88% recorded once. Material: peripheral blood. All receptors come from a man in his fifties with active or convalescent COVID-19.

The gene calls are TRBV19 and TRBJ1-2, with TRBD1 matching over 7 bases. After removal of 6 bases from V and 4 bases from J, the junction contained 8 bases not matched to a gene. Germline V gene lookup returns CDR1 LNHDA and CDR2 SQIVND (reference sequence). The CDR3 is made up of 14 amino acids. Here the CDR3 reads CASRHGQDFYGYTF. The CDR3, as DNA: TGTGCCAGTAGACATGGACAGGACTTCTATGGCTACACCTTC.

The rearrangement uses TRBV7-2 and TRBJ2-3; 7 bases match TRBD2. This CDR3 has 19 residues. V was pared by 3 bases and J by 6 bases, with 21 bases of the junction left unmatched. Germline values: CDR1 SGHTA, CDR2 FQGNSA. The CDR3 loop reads CASSFPLTGSRGSWDTQYF. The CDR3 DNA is TGTGCCAGCAGCTTCCCTTTGACGGGGTCACGCGGGAGTTGGGATACGCAGTATTTT.

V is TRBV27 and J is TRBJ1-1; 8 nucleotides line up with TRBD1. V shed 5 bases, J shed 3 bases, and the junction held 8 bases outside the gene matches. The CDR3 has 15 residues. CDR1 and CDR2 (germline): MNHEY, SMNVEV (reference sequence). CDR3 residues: CASSVTGQGYTEAFF. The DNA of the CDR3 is TGTGCCAGCAGTGTCACTGGACAGGGCTACACTGAAGCTTTCTTT.

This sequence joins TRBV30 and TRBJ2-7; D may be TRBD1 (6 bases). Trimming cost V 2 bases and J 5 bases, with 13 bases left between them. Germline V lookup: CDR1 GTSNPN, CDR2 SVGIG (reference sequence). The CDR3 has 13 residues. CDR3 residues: CAWSFTGLDEQYF. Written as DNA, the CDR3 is TGTGCCTGGAGTTTCACAGGGTTGGACGAGCAGTACTTC.

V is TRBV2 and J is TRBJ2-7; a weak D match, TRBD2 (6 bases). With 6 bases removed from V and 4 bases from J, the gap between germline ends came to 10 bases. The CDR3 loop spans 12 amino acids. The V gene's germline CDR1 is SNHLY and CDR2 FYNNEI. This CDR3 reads CASRGGIYEQYF. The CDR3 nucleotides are TGTGCCAGCAGGGGAGGAATTTACGAGCAGTACTTC.

CDR3 in DNA: TGTGCCAGCAGCTTCAGAGGGAGGGCCTTAGATACGCAGTATTTT. It specifies CASSFRGRALDTQYF. The J gene is TRBJ2-3, the V gene TRBV7-9; 7 positions match TRBD2. Germline CDR1 reads SEHNR; CDR2 reads FQNEAQ (reference sequence). This CDR3 has 15 amino acids. V gave up 3 bases and J gave up 5 bases; unmatched junction bases: 8. Filled out from reference TRBV7-9 and TRBJ2-3, the complete variable domain reads DTGVSQNPRHKITKRGQNVTFRCDPISEHNRLYWYRQTLGQGPEFLTYFQNEAQLEKSRLLSDRFSAERPKGSFSTLEIQRTEQGDSAMYLCASSFRGRALDTQYFGPGTRLTVL.

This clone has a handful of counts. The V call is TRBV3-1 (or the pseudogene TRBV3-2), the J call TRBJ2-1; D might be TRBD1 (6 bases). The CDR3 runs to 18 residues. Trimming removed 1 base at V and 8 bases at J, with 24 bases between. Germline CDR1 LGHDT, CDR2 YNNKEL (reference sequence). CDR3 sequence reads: CASSQGPSGHEFSYEQFF. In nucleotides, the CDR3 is TGTGCCAGCAGCCAAGGGCCGTCGGGACACGAATTTTCTTATGAGCAGTTCTTC.

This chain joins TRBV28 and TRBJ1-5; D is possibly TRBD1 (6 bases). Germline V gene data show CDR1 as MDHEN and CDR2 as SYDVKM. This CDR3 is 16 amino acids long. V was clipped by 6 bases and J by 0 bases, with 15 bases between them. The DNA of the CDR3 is TGTGCCAGCAGCATGGACAGTCCAAATAGCAATCAGCCCCAGCATTTT. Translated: CASSMDSPNSNQPQHF.

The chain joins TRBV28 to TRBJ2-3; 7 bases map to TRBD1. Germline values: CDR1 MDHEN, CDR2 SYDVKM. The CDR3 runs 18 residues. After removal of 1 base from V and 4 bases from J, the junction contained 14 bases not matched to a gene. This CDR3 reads CASSLLGDRVVAADTQYF. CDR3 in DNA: TGTGCCAGCAGTTTATTGGGCGACAGGGTAGTTGCAGCAGATACGCAGTATTTT.

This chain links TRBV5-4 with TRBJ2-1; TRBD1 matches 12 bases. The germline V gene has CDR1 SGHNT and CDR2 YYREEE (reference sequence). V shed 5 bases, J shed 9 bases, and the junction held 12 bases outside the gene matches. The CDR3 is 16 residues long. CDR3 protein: CASRGQGAGRFAEQFF. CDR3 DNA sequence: TGTGCCAGCAGGGGACAGGGGGCTGGGAGGTTCGCTGAGCAGTTCTTC. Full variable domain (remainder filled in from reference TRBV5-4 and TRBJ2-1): ETGVTQSPTHLIKTRGQQVTLRCSSQSGHNTVSWYQQALGQGPQFIFQYYREEENGRGNFPPRFSGLQFPNYSSELNVNALELDDSALYLCASRGQGAGRFAEQFFGPGTRLTVL.

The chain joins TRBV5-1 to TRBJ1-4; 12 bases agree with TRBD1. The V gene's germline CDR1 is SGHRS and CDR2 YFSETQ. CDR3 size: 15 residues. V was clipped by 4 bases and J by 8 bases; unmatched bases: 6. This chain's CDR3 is CASSDTGTGGEKLFF. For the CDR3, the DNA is TGCGCCAGCAGCGATACCGGGACAGGGGGCGAAAAACTGTTTTTT. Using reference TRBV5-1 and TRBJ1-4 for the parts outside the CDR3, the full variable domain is KAGVTQTPRYLIKTRGQQVTLSCSPISGHRSVSWYQQTPGQGLQFLFEYFSETQRNKGNFPGRFSGRQFSNSRSEMNVSTLELGDSALYLCASSDTGTGGEKLFFGSGTQLSVL.

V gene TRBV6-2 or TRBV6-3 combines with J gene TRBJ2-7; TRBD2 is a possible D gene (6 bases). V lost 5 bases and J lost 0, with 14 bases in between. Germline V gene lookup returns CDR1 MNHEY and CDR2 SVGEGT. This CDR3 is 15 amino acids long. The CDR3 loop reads CASSTTREYSYEQYF. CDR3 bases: TGTGCCAGCAGTACGACACGGGAGTACTCCTACGAGCAGTACTTC.

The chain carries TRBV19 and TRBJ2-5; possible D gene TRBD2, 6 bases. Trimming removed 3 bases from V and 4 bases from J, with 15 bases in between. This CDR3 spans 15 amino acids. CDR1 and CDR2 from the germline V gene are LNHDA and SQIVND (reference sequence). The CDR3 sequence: CASSIRGRDSETQYF. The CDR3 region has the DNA TGTGCCAGTAGTATTAGGGGCCGGGACTCAGAGACCCAGTACTTC.

Here the CDR3 reads CASSILAADTGELFF. CDR3 nucleotides: TGTGCCAGCAGTATACTAGCTGCGGACACCGGGGAGCTGTTTTTT. The rearrangement joins TRBV28 to TRBJ2-2, with a possible D match to TRBD2 (6 bases). Germline CDR1 reads MDHEN; CDR2 reads SYDVKM. With 5 bases removed from V and 3 bases from J, the gap between germline ends came to 13 bases. The CDR3 is 15 amino acids.

CDR3 loop: CASSFMTGERPGYTF. The CDR3, as DNA: TGTGCCAGCAGTTTTATGACAGGGGAGAGACCGGGCTACACCTTC. The chain employs TRBV28 and TRBJ1-2; 8 nucleotides agree with TRBD1. The V and J ends lost 3 bases and 8 bases, in that order; junction bases with no gene match: 11. This CDR3 region has 15 residues. Germline CDR1 is MDHEN and CDR2 is SYDVKM.

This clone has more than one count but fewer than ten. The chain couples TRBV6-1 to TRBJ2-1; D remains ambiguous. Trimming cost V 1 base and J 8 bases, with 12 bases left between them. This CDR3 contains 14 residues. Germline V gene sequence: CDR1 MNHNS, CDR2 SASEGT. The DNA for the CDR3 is TGTGCCAGCAGTGAAGGCCTAATATTGGATGAGCAGTTCTTC. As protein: CASSEGLILDEQFF.

The CDR3 DNA follows: TGTGCCAGCAGCTATTCGGATACGCAGTATTTT. Amino acids: CASSYSDTQYF. The V gene is TRBV5-4, the J gene TRBJ2-3; D ambiguous. The germline V and J ends were trimmed by 3 bases and 6 bases, with 5 bases remaining between them. The CDR3 has 11 residues. Germline V gene data show CDR1 as SGHNT and CDR2 as YYREEE (reference sequence).

CDR3 in amino acids: CASSIMGPKPGQGRATNEKLFF. Here the CDR3 DNA reads TGTGCCAGTAGTATAATGGGGCCAAAACCGGGACAGGGTCGCGCAACTAATGAAAAACTGTTTTTT. The rearrangement uses TRBV19 and TRBJ1-4; 9 bases are shared with TRBD1. V was clipped by 2 bases and J by 0 bases; unmatched bases: 19. This CDR3 has 22 amino acids. CDR1 is LNHDA, CDR2 SQIVND, per germline (reference sequence). Full variable domain (missing parts from reference TRBV19 and TRBJ1-4): DGGITQSPKYLFRKEGQNVTLSCEQNLNHDAMYWYRQDPGQGLRLIYYSQIVNDFQKGDIAEGYSVSREKKESFPLTVTSAQKNPTAFYLCASSIMGPKPGQGRATNEKLFFGSGTQLSVL.

CDR3: CASSKLAGQMGEQFF. DNA of the CDR3: TGTGCCAGTAGTAAGCTAGCGGGACAGATGGGTGAGCAGTTCTTC. The rearrangement links TRBV19 to TRBJ2-1; 9 positions match TRBD2. Germline V gene lookup returns CDR1 LNHDA and CDR2 SQIVND (reference sequence). V dropped 4 bases and J dropped 9; count of bases not matched to a gene: 10. This CDR3 comprises 15 residues. Supplemented by reference TRBV19 and TRBJ2-1, the full variable domain reads DGGITQSPKYLFRKEGQNVTLSCEQNLNHDAMYWYRQDPGQGLRLIYYSQIVNDFQKGDIAEGYSVSREKKESFPLTVTSAQKNPTAFYLCASSKLAGQMGEQFFGPGTRLTVL.

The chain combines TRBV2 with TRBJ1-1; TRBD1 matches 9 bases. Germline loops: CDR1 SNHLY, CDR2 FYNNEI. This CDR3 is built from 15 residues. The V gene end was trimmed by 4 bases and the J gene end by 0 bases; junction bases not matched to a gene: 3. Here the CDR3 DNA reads TGTGCCAGCAGTGGGGACAGGGATATGAACACTGAAGCTTTCTTT. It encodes CASSGDRDMNTEAFF.

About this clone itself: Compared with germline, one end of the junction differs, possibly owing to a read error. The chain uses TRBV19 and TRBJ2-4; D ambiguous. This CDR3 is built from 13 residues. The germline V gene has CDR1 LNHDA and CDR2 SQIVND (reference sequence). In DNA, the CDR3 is TGTGCCAGTAGTATAGCTGCCAGAAACATTCAGTACTTC. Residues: CASSIAARNIQYF.

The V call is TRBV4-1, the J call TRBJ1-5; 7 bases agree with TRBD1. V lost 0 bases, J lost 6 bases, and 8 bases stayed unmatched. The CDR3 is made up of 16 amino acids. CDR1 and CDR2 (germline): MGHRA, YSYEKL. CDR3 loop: CASSQELRQGPQPQHF. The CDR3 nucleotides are TGCGCCAGCAGCCAAGAATTGCGACAGGGCCCTCAGCCCCAGCATTTT.

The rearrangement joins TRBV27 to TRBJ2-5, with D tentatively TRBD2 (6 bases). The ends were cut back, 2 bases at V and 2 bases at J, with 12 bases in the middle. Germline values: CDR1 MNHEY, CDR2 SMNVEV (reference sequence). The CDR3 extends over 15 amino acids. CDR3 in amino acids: CASSLGGAPQETQYF. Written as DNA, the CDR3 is TGTGCCAGCAGTTTAGGCGGGGCACCTCAAGAGACCCAGTACTTC.

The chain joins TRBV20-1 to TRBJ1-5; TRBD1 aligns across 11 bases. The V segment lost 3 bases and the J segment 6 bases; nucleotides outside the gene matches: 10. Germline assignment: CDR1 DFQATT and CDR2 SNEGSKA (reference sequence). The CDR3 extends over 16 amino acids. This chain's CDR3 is CSASSGGQGVGQPQHF. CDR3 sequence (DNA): TGCAGTGCTAGTTCAGGGGGACAGGGGGTAGGTCAGCCCCAGCATTTT.

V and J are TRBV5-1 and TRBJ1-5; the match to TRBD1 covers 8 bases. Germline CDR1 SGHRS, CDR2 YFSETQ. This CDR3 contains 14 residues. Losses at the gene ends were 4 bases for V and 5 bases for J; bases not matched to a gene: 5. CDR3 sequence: CASSLGQGDQPQHF. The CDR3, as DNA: TGCGCCAGCAGCCTAGGACAGGGAGATCAGCCCCAGCATTTT.

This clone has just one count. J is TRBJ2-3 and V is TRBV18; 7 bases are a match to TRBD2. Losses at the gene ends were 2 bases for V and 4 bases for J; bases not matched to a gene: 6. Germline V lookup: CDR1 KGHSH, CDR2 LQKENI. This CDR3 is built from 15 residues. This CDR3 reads CASSPVLAGADTQYF. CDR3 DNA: TGTGCCAGCTCACCAGTCCTCGCGGGAGCAGATACGCAGTATTTT.

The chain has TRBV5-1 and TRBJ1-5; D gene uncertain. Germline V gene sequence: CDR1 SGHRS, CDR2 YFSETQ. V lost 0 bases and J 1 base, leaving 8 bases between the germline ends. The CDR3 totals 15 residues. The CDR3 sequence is CASSLAGGSNQPQHF. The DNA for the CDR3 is TGCGCCAGCAGCTTGGCCGGCGGGAGCAATCAGCCCCAGCATTTT.

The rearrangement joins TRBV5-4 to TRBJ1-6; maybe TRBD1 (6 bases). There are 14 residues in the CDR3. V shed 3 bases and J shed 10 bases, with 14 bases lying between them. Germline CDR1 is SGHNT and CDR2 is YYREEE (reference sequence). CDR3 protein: CASSYGQSASPLHF. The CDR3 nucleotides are TGTGCCAGCAGCTACGGACAGAGTGCGTCACCCCTCCACTTT.

CDR3: CASSQTSGSSYNEQFF. CDR3 sequence (DNA): TGTGCCAGCTCACAGACTAGCGGAAGCTCCTACAATGAGCAGTTCTTC. The chain is built from TRBV18 and TRBJ2-1; 9 bases match TRBD2. From germline, CDR1 is KGHSH and CDR2 LQKENI. The CDR3 length is 16 residues. V was clipped by 4 bases and J by 0 bases; unmatched bases: 4.

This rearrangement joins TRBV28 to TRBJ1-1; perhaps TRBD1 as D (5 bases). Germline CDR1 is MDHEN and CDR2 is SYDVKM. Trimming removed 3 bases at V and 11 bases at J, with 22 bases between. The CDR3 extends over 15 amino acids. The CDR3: CASSLWRDGQTQAFF. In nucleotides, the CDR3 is TGTGCCAGCAGTTTGTGGCGGGACGGTCAGACCCAGGCTTTCTTT.

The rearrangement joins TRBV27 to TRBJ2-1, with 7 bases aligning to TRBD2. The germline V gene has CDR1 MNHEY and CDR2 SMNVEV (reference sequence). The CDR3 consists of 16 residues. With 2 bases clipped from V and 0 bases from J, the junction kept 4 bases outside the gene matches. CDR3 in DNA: TGTGCCAGCAGTTTACTAGCGGTCAACTCCTACAATGAGCAGTTCTTC. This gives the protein CASSLLAVNSYNEQFF.